The present entry profiles one T cell receptor (beta chain) with its context. What it binds is unknown. Treatment indicated: 10-day PBMC culture with coronavirus spike peptide pools or control peptides (ViraFEST assay). TCRs were sequenced by ViraFEST after antigen-specific T cells had been expanded with peptide pools. This specimen belongs to a study of vaccination and CD4 T cells after COVID-19. Study results and caveats: Researchers report that 304 of 307 vaccine-specific clones in convalescent patients proved spike mono-reactive. Convalescent patients had a median roughly 86% of post-vaccine SARS-CoV-2-reactive clones that were detected only after vaccination, not before it.

CDR1 MNHEY and CDR2 SMNVEV come from the germline V gene (reference sequence). The germline V and J ends were trimmed by 4 bases and 4 bases, with 10 bases remaining between them. The CDR3 runs 13 residues. The study sequenced cultured CD4+ T cell DNA using the Oncomine TCR Beta short-read assay. TCRdb re-analysed the PCR reads in MiXCR, keeping a single row per CDR3 protein. The sample lists about 7,600 distinct CDR3 sequences; 60% to 80% were seen once. The receptor comes from a human donor with COVID-19. This sample comprised cultured CD4+ T cells from blood, obtained after SARS-CoV-2 vaccination. The chain is built from TRBV27 and TRBJ1-2; no clear D. This chain's CDR3 is CASSYREGYGYTF. CDR3 nucleotide sequence: TGTGCCAGCAGTTACCGGGAGGGCTATGGCTACACCTTC.